The 32 T cell receptor beta chains below were found in one sample sequenced in a study of metastatic and nonmetastatic thyroid tumors. Via MiXCR, TCRdb re-called the PCR reads. Of 15,000 to 20,000 clones listed, more than 25% were seen once; the top ten hold approximately 13%. No treatment had been given to any patient before thyroid surgery. Sequencing was performed on tumor tissue. The receptors come from a female donor with papillary thyroid cancer or a benign thyroid nodule (not recorded which). Some clones in this sample may be carry-over from other donors' samples.

The gene calls are TRBV6-1 and TRBJ2-6; D is undetermined. Deletions cut 5 bases from V and 1 base from J, with 6 bases between. CDR3 length: 14 amino acids. In germline, CDR1 is MNHNS, CDR2 SASEGT. The CDR3 nucleotides read TGTGCCAGCAGTAAATTTTCTGGGGCCAACGTCCTGACTTTC. This encodes CASSKFSGANVLTF.

This clone is labeled medium-sized. This chain connects TRBV19 to TRBJ2-7; D is perhaps TRBD2 (6 bases). This CDR3 comprises 15 residues. Trimming pared 5 bases from V and 3 bases from J, leaving 17 bases between. CDR1 and CDR2 from the germline V gene are LNHDA and SQIVND (reference sequence). The CDR3 region has the DNA TGTGCCAGTAGTCCCGGTTGGGGGACTTTCTACGAGCAGTACTTC. Protein sequence: CASSPGWGTFYEQYF.

This clone was recorded many times. The CDR3 loop reads CASKLAGGEQYF. The CDR3 DNA follows: TGTGCCAGCAAACTAGCGGGAGGCGAGCAGTACTTC. The chain joins TRBV3-1 to TRBJ2-7, with TRBD2 matching over 12 bases. Trimming took 7 bases from V and 6 from J; bases not matched to a gene: 1. The germline V gene encodes CDR1 LGHDT and CDR2 YNNKEL (reference sequence). The length of the CDR3 is 12 residues.

V usage is TRBV13 and J usage is TRBJ1-1, with no clear D. The CDR3 spans 15 residues. The V end was cut by 5 bases, the J end by 3 bases, with 16 bases between. Germline V gene sequence: CDR1 PRHDT, CDR2 FYEKMQ (reference sequence). CDR3 loop: CASSPRTDRDTEAFF. The CDR3 coding sequence is TGTGCCAGCAGCCCACGGACGGATCGGGACACTGAAGCTTTCTTT.

The V call is TRBV12-3 or TRBV12-4, the J call TRBJ1-1; no reliable D call. This CDR3 comprises 15 residues. Trimming took off 4 bases at V and 8 bases at J, with 20 bases between the two ends. CDR3 loop: CASSSNWGSGGEAFF. Written as DNA, the CDR3 is TGTGCCAGCAGTTCCAACTGGGGAAGTGGAGGAGAAGCTTTCTTT.

There are a few counts of this clone. The chain is built from TRBV12-3 or TRBV12-4 and TRBJ2-3; D might be TRBD2 (5 bases). The CDR3 spans 12 residues. Trimming stripped 5 bases from V and 5 bases from J, with 8 bases between. In nucleotides, the CDR3 is TGTGCCAGCAGTAGGACTCGAGATACGCAGTATTTT. This encodes CASSRTRDTQYF.

V gene TRBV19 combines with J gene TRBJ2-2, with D unresolved. The CDR3 spans 14 residues. V lost 8 bases and J lost 1, with 11 bases in between. CDR1 is LNHDA and CDR2 is SQIVND in the germline V gene (reference sequence). For the CDR3, the DNA is TGTGCCAGTTCTGGAACCCTGAACACCGGGGAGCTGTTTTTT. Translation gives CASSGTLNTGELFF. Together with reference TRBV19 and TRBJ2-2, the CDR3 gives the full variable domain: DGGITQSPKYLFRKEGQNVTLSCEQNLNHDAMYWYRQDPGQGLRLIYYSQIVNDFQKGDIAEGYSVSREKKESFPLTVTSAQKNPTAFYLCASSGTLNTGELFFGEGSRLTVL.

This chain links TRBV6-1 with TRBJ2-7, with D tentatively TRBD1 (6 bases). The germline CDR1 and CDR2 sequences are MNHNS and SASEGT. The CDR3 sequence is 15 residues long. V lost 4 bases to trimming and J lost 6 bases, with 19 bases between them. The CDR3, as DNA: TGTGCCAGCAGTGGGGGTCAGGGGCAGCTTGGCGAGCAGTACTTC. Translated: CASSGGQGQLGEQYF.

This clone occurred many times. The V gene is TRBV9, the J gene TRBJ2-3; perhaps D is TRBD1 or TRBD2 (6 bases each). Trimming stripped 0 bases from V and 10 bases from J, with 21 bases between. Germline-derived CDR1 and CDR2 are SGDLS and YYNGEE. The CDR3 extends over 16 amino acids. The CDR3 DNA is TGTGCCAGCAGCGTAGGGAGACAGGACTATGGCGGGCCGCAGTATTTT. Protein sequence: CASSVGRQDYGGPQYF. Drawing the rest from reference TRBV9 and TRBJ2-3, the complete variable domain is DSGVTQTPKHLITATGQRVTLRCSPRSGDLSVYWYQQSLDQGLQFLIQYYNGEERAKGNILERFSAQQFPDLHSELNLSSLELGDSALYFCASSVGRQDYGGPQYFGPGTRLTVL.

This chain joins TRBV10-3 and TRBJ2-7; 9 nucleotides line up with TRBD1. The CDR3 consists of 15 residues. Losses at the gene ends were 3 bases for V and 4 bases for J; bases not matched to a gene: 7. Germline CDR1 and CDR2: ENHRY and SYGVKD. CDR3 sequence reads: CAISDAGQGKYEQYF. CDR3 nucleotide sequence: TGTGCCATCAGTGATGCGGGACAGGGTAAATACGAGCAGTACTTC.

This clone was observed at least ten times. The chain carries TRBV20-1 and TRBJ2-7, with TRBD2 identical over 10 bases. The CDR3 is made up of 15 amino acids. The J segment lost 9 bases and the V segment lost 4 bases, leaving 15 bases of the junction unmatched. The germline V gene encodes CDR1 DFQATT and CDR2 SNEGSKA (reference sequence). The CDR3 DNA sequence: TGCAGTGCTATAACCCCGGGACTAGCGAGTCGGGGGCAGTACTTC. Amino acids: CSAITPGLASRGQYF.

This clone was found many times. The rearrangement links TRBV5-4 to TRBJ2-3, with no clear D. The germline gives CDR1 SGHNT, CDR2 YYREEE (reference sequence). The V end lost 0 bases, the J end lost 2 bases, and 7 bases lay between the germline ends. The CDR3 spans 14 residues. In nucleotides, the CDR3 is TGTGCCAGCAGCTTGGAAGCGTACACAGATACGCAGTATTTT. It codes for CASSLEAYTDTQYF. The variable domain in full, with the rest retrieved from reference TRBV5-4 and TRBJ2-3, is ETGVTQSPTHLIKTRGQQVTLRCSSQSGHNTVSWYQQALGQGPQFIFQYYREEENGRGNFPPRFSGLQFPNYSSELNVNALELDDSALYLCASSLEAYTDTQYFGPGTRLTVL.

This clone was seen a handful of times. The rearrangement links TRBV6-1 to TRBJ2-7; D is undetermined. From germline, CDR1 is MNHNS and CDR2 SASEGT. The V end lost 10 bases, the J end lost 6 bases, and 13 bases lay between the germline ends. The CDR3 length is 11 residues. CDR3 DNA: TGTGCCATCAGATCTTTGGGCGAGCAGTACTTC. This codes for CAIRSLGEQYF.

This clone was observed once. This rearrangement joins TRBV7-2 to TRBJ1-2; D is perhaps TRBD1 (5 bases). The germline V and J ends were trimmed by 8 bases and 13 bases, with 26 bases remaining between them. The CDR3 has 14 residues. Germline CDR1 is SGHTA and CDR2 is FQGNSA. DNA of the CDR3: TGTGCCAGCGCGCGAGGGGCGGGCCAAGAAGATCCCACCTTC. The encoded protein is CASARGAGQEDPTF.

The genes are TRBV12-3 or TRBV12-4 and TRBJ2-1; 10 nucleotides match TRBD2. This CDR3 is built from 15 residues. V lost 2 bases to trimming and J lost 8 bases; unmatched junction nucleotides: 6. CDR3 protein: CASSLSGRAWDEQFF. The DNA of the CDR3 is TGTGCCAGCAGTTTAAGCGGGAGGGCCTGGGATGAGCAGTTCTTC.

The chain has TRBV10-2 and TRBJ2-2; D perhaps matches TRBD1 (5 bases). Trimming left V 2 bases short and J 3 bases short, with 7 bases between. The germline gives CDR1 WSHSY, CDR2 SAAADI. The CDR3 contains 14 residues. CDR3 bases: TGCGCCAGCAGTGAGCAGGGTTACACCGGGGAGCTGTTTTTT. Translated: CASSEQGYTGELFF.

The chain joins TRBV27 to TRBJ1-2, with a possible D match to TRBD1 (5 bases). The V end lost 4 bases, the J end lost 4 bases, and 25 bases lay between the germline ends. CDR1 MNHEY and CDR2 SMNVEV come from the germline V gene (reference sequence). The CDR3 has 18 amino acids. The CDR3 is CASSSTRSWGGGVYGYTF. In nucleotides, the CDR3 is TGTGCCAGCAGTTCCACGAGATCGTGGGGGGGGGGGGTCTATGGCTACACCTTC.

This chain joins TRBV20-1 and TRBJ2-7; D assignment may be TRBD1 or TRBD2 (5 bases each). V lost 5 bases and J lost 3, with 14 bases in between. Germline lookup yields CDR1 DFQATT and CDR2 SNEGSKA (reference sequence). The CDR3 is made up of 13 amino acids. As DNA, the CDR3 is TGCAGTGCTGCCCAGGGACGGGGCTACGAGCAGTACTTC. Its protein product is CSAAQGRGYEQYF.

This chain links TRBV19 with TRBJ2-7; TRBD1 agrees at 7 bases. V shed 5 bases, J shed 3 bases, and the junction held 4 bases outside the gene matches. This CDR3 region has 13 residues. In germline, CDR1 is LNHDA, CDR2 SQIVND (reference sequence). The CDR3 is CASSLGQFYEQYF. CDR3 nucleotides: TGTGCCAGTAGTCTGGGACAGTTCTACGAGCAGTACTTC.

This clone showed up just a few times. The J gene is TRBJ1-2, the V gene TRBV11-2, with D possibly matching TRBD1 (6 bases). Germline V gives CDR1 SGHAT, CDR2 FQNNGV. The CDR3 runs 15 residues. V was shortened by 1 base and J by 5 bases, with 14 bases between the two germline ends. CDR3 in DNA: TGTGCCAGCAGCTTAGCAACAGGGCGTGGGTATGGCTACACCTTC. Its protein is CASSLATGRGYGYTF.

This clone showed up just a few times. Without the conserved terminal phenylalanine or tryptophan, this CDR3 likely stems from a read error. J is TRBJ2-3 and V is TRBV10-1, with D uncertain. Between the trimmed V and J ends, which lost 2 bases and 3 bases, there was a span of 6 bases. CDR3 length: 13 amino acids. CDR1 and CDR2 (germline): WNHNN, SYGVQD (reference sequence). The CDR3 DNA reads TGCGCCAGCAGTGAGGTCTTGACAGATACGCAGTATTCT. Translation: CASSEVLTDTQYS.

As for this clone: A junction boundary mismatches the germline segment, possibly from a read error. The chain recombines TRBV6-1 with TRBJ2-7; perhaps TRBD1 as D (6 bases). CDR3 size: 12 residues. Germline lookup yields CDR1 MNHNS and CDR2 SASEGT. This CDR3 reads CASVRDMGEQCF. The CDR3 coding sequence is TGTGCCAGTGTCCGGGACATGGGCGAGCAGTGCTTC.

This clone showed up just a few times. The CDR3 reads CASSPRTSGVYEQYF. DNA of the CDR3: TGTGCCAGCAGCCCCCGGACTAGCGGTGTCTACGAGCAGTACTTC. V and J are TRBV9 and TRBJ2-7; 10 bases line up with TRBD2. Germline CDR1 is SGDLS and CDR2 is YYNGEE. The CDR3 loop spans 15 amino acids. J lost 3 bases, V lost 4 bases, and 7 bases had no gene match.

The CDR3 DNA reads TGTGCCAGCAGGAGGGACAGCAATCAGCCCCAGCATTTT. This encodes CASRRDSNQPQHF. The chain is built from TRBV6-1 and TRBJ1-5; tentatively, D is TRBD1 (5 bases). Trimming stripped 6 bases from V and 1 base from J, with 7 bases between. The CDR3 is 13 residues long. Germline V lookup: CDR1 MNHNS, CDR2 SASEGT.

Judged by abundance, this clone is medium-sized. The V call is TRBV6-5, the J call TRBJ2-7; D may be TRBD1 (5 bases). The CDR3 runs to 15 residues. The V end was cut by 0 bases, the J end by 4 bases, with 13 bases between. Germline V gene sequence: CDR1 MNHEY, CDR2 SVGAGI. CDR3 nucleotides: TGTGCCAGCAGTTACTCGGGCAGGGCCAGGTACGAGCAGTACTTC. This encodes CASSYSGRARYEQYF.

The chain has TRBV20-1 and TRBJ1-2; unclear D gene. Trimming cost V 6 bases and J 6 bases, with 8 bases left between them. Germline values: CDR1 DFQATT, CDR2 SNEGSKA (reference sequence). This CDR3 is built from 10 residues. The CDR3 DNA sequence: TGCAGTGCAATCCGGGATGGCTACACCTTC. This encodes CSAIRDGYTF.

This clone is labeled as medium-sized (0.01 to 0.1%). This chain connects TRBV6-1 to TRBJ2-7; D is undetermined. Trimming shortened V by 4 bases and J by 7 bases, and 17 bases separated the two germline ends. Germline CDR1 reads MNHNS; CDR2 reads SASEGT. This CDR3 contains 14 residues. CDR3 sequence (DNA): TGTGCCAGCAGTGCATTCAGGACCGGCGGAGAGCAGTACTTC. Its translation: CASSAFRTGGEQYF.

The CDR3 is CASSYSMDRGVQYGFF. DNA of the CDR3: TGTGCCAGCAGTTACTCGATGGACCGAGGAGTGCAGTACGGGTTCTTC. The chain employs TRBV6-2 or TRBV6-3 and TRBJ2-1, with unresolved D. V dropped 0 bases and J dropped 15 bases, with 24 bases sitting between them. CDR1 and CDR2 (germline): MNHEY, SVGEGT. The CDR3 is made up of 16 amino acids.

This clone was counted between two and nine times. The chain combines TRBV10-1 with TRBJ1-1; D is undetermined. Trimming shortened V by 0 bases and J by 5 bases, and 13 bases separated the two germline ends. The CDR3 is 15 residues long. In germline, CDR1 is WNHNN, CDR2 SYGVQD (reference sequence). As DNA, the CDR3 is TGCGCCAGCAGTGAGTCGGCGGAGCCGAAGACTGAAGCTTTCTTT. As protein: CASSESAEPKTEAFF.

This sequence joins TRBV6-5 and TRBJ2-1, with TRBD2 as a possible D gene (5 bases). The CDR3 totals 16 residues. Germline CDR1 reads MNHEY; CDR2 reads SVGAGI. V was trimmed by 2 bases and J by 0 bases, leaving 11 bases between them. The CDR3 reads CASSYPTTGSYNEQFF. The CDR3 region has the DNA TGTGCCAGCAGTTACCCGACTACGGGCTCCTACAATGAGCAGTTCTTC.

This clone turned up a few times. The rearrangement uses TRBV27 and TRBJ1-1; D gene uncertain. This CDR3 is 15 amino acids long. Germline V gene data show CDR1 as MNHEY and CDR2 as SMNVEV (reference sequence). V was cut by 1 base and J by 4 bases, with 13 bases left in between. The CDR3 DNA reads as TGTGCCAGCAGTTTATTGGGAGGGCCGGGCACTGAAGCTTTCTTT. Translation gives CASSLLGGPGTEAFF.

This clone qualifies as medium-sized. The chain uses TRBV9 and TRBJ1-2, with D maybe TRBD1 (6 bases). Germline V gene sequence: CDR1 SGDLS, CDR2 YYNGEE. Trimming cost V 6 bases and J 4 bases, with 10 bases left between them. There are 12 residues in the CDR3. CDR3 nucleotides: TGTGCCAGCACACAGGGCCCCTATGGCTACACCTTC. Translating gives CASTQGPYGYTF.